This paragraph covers one TCR beta chain sequence. Its specificity is not known. Trimming took 5 bases from V and 1 from J, leaving 6 bases between them. The CDR3 covers 12 residues. Per germline, CDR1 SGHTA and CDR2 FQGNSA. This record belongs to a study of cytomegalovirus exposure and HLA in healthy donors. Findings of the study overall: Upon later analysis, TCR association rates were observed to vary by HLA locus, being highest for DRB1 and lowest for HLA-C.

The PCR employed 60 Vbeta primers together with 13 Jbeta primers. Authors' data handling: In a later analysis, some 80 million unique TCR beta chains included roughly 11 million shared by two or more donors. The data were produced by immunoSEQ multiplex PCR, yet TCRdb's version contains in-frame clones alone and is incomplete. D and trimming were read from the DNA, whereas the V and J calls and clone size are those reported in that table. Of around 150,000 clones listed, approximately 72% were seen once; the top ten hold around 7%. The chain employs TRBV7-2 and TRBJ2-7; the D gene is possibly TRBD1 (5 bases). The TCR was taken from a man aged 40-49 years in good health and CMV-seropositive. Sequencing used PBMCs. The CDR3 bases are TGTGCCAGCAGCCCAGGGTCCTACGAGCAGTACTTC. Its translation is CASSPGSYEQYF.